This record covers a single TCR beta chain. This clone has a single count. No cognate antigen has been identified for it. No base quality values were provided; no much bigger clone lies one nucleotide off. Genomic DNA was isolated from the sorted cells so that the TCRbeta CDR3 region could be sequenced. The immunoSEQ Assay was used for sequencing of TCRbeta CDR3 regions. In TCRdb, the immuneACCESS table is reduced to in-frame sequences with V and J assigned. These tables do not hold every clone; where another copy was compared, an unresolved V gene accounts for under half, and the others remain unexplained. This sample comprises tens of thousands of clones, more than 75% of them detected only once. The biggest ten clones account for about 2% of the sample. The trial excluded patients who had a history of autoimmune disease or were on systemic immunosuppression. Peripheral blood for TCR sequencing was collected from all dose cohorts at baseline, on cycle 4 day 1, and on cycle 7 day 1. The samples were drawn from a first-in-human, open-label, multicenter phase I dose-escalation trial of ivuxolimab. Adults with locally advanced or metastatic melanoma, renal cell carcinoma, hepatocellular carcinoma or head and neck squamous cell carcinoma were enrolled in the trial. Before TCR sequencing, CD4+ T cells and CD8+ T cells were sorted from peripheral blood as separate populations.

The CDR3 covers 16 residues, taking in both the cysteine and the phenylalanine. Only CDR3 DNA remains: 48 bases, in frame from the first base. V and J are truncated by 0 bases and 8 bases respectively, leaving an intervening sequence of 16 bases. The germline V gene yields MNHEY for CDR1 and SVGAGI for CDR2. The data were taken from a study of OX40 agonist ivuxolimab in advanced cancers. The study in broad terms: The costimulatory receptor OX40 (CD134) was targeted by ivuxolimab, a fully human IgG2 agonistic monoclonal antibody. Three dose-escalation patients achieved partial responses, one with hepatocellular carcinoma and two with cutaneous melanoma. Of the roughly 54 dose-escalation patients, hepatocellular carcinoma was present in about 19, melanoma in roughly 15, renal cell carcinoma in 9 and head and neck cancer in 9. Peripheral TCRbeta sequencing aimed to test whether ivuxolimab altered TCR sequence diversity and caused clonal T-cell expansion. Intravenous ivuxolimab was administered to patients every 2 weeks at six dose levels: 0.01, 0.1, 0.3, 1.5, 3 and 10 mg/kg. The paper reports the monotherapy dose-escalation portion (N of about 50 patients) of the phase I ivuxolimab trial. Prior anti-PD-1, anti-PD-L1 or anti-CTLA-4 therapy was permitted, and approximately 40% of dose-escalation patients had received checkpoint inhibitors. A male proportion of under 85% and a mean age of approximately 60 years, ranging from about 23 to 90, were recorded for the dose-escalation cohort.

The research as a whole found: In the 0.1-3.0 mg/kg groups, partial responders were among the patients with the lowest normalized peripheral clonal expansion, particularly in CD8+ T cells. The antigen specificity of the peripheral T cells that underwent clonal expansion was not determined. Low levels of normalized T-cell clonal expansion were also seen in some nonresponding patients. On average, CD8+ T cells showed more expanded clones than CD4+ T cells after ivuxolimab. At doses from 0.1 to 3.0 mg/kg, clonal expansion was seen in both CD4+ and CD8+ blood T cells between baseline and week 6.

The sequence links TRBV6-5 to TRBJ1-4; no D segment can be confidently identified. The sequence came from an adult with an advanced solid tumor such as melanoma, head and neck, liver or kidney cancer. Sequencing was performed on CD4+ or CD8+ T cells sorted from blood, taken in a trial of the OX40 agonist ivuxolimab. The CDR3 in this case is CASSYSPAPLGEKLFF. The DNA reads as follows: TGTGCCAGCAGTTACTCCCCCGCACCTTTGGGGGAAAAACTGTTTTTT.